The 24 T cell receptor beta chains below all came from one sample that was sequenced in a study of control samples from healthy donors and cancer patients. TCRdb's table, derived via immunoSEQ multiplex PCR, lists solely in-frame clones and lacks some. The table shows 150,000 to 200,000 clones, with approximately 92% occurring only once. The sequencing sample was made of blood. These TCRs come from a woman in her thirties or forties in good health.

The chain links TRBV7-9 to TRBJ1-2, with D possibly TRBD1 on 5 matching bases. The V gene lost 2 bases and the J gene lost 4 bases, with 8 bases spanning the gap. Per germline, CDR1 SEHNR and CDR2 FQNEAQ (reference sequence). The CDR3 contains 13 residues. The CDR3 DNA follows: TGTGCCAGCAGCTTAACCACAGGCTATGGCTACACCTTC. Translating gives CASSLTTGYGYTF.

This chain joins TRBV5-6 and TRBJ1-4; possible D gene TRBD1, 6 bases. Germline CDR1 reads SGHDT; CDR2 reads YYEEEE. The CDR3 totals 16 residues. V was trimmed by 4 bases and J by 6 bases, leaving 19 bases between them. The DNA for the CDR3 is TGTGCCAGCAGCCCAGCAGTGGGAGGGGGGCATGAAAAACTGTTTTTT. Translating gives CASSPAVGGGHEKLFF.

V is TRBV5-5 and J is TRBJ2-7; 8 bases map to TRBD2. With V trimmed by 4 bases and J by 5 bases, 17 bases remained unmatched. Germline loops: CDR1 SGHKS, CDR2 YYEKEE (reference sequence). The CDR3 spans 17 residues. CDR3 in amino acids: CASSPTFGTGTRDEQYF. CDR3 bases: TGTGCCAGCAGCCCCACTTTCGGTACCGGGACTAGGGACGAGCAGTACTTC.

Only one count was recorded for this clone. This rearrangement joins TRBV5-1 to TRBJ2-7, with unresolved D. The V end lost 2 bases, the J end lost 0 bases, and 6 bases lay between the germline ends. The germline V gene encodes CDR1 SGHRS and CDR2 YFSETQ. This CDR3 comprises 13 residues. The CDR3 DNA reads TGCGCCAGCAGCTTTGATGCCTCCTACGAGCAGTACTTC. The encoded protein is CASSFDASYEQYF.

The chain employs TRBV19 and TRBJ1-5; D ambiguous. The germline gives CDR1 LNHDA, CDR2 SQIVND (reference sequence). This CDR3 is built from 14 residues. The germline V and J ends were trimmed by 3 bases and 8 bases, with 14 bases remaining between them. As DNA, the CDR3 is TGTGCCAGTAGTATTGCGAACAAGGTAGAGCCCCAGCATTTT. This encodes CASSIANKVEPQHF.

This clone was detected only once. The chain uses TRBV6-5 and TRBJ1-1; a possible D gene is TRBD1 (5 bases). CDR1 and CDR2 (germline): MNHEY, SVGAGI. This CDR3 contains 13 residues. Trimming shortened V by 7 bases and J by 6 bases, and 15 bases separated the two germline ends. The CDR3 DNA sequence: TGTGCCAGCACACAAGGGGACCTCCCTGAAGCTTTCTTT. Its protein product is CASTQGDLPEAFF.

In its sample, this clone was seen a few times. This chain links TRBV12-3 or TRBV12-4 with TRBJ1-1; D uncertain. This CDR3 comprises 11 residues. The ends were cut back, 1 base at V and 5 bases at J, with 2 bases in the middle. The CDR3 here is CASSLETEAFF. CDR3 bases: TGTGCCAGCAGTTTAGAGACTGAAGCTTTCTTT.

This rearrangement joins TRBV9 to TRBJ2-7; D ambiguous. In germline, CDR1 is SGDLS, CDR2 YYNGEE. V lost 4 bases and J 1 base, leaving 6 bases between the germline ends. The length of the CDR3 is 12 residues. CDR3 DNA: TGTGCCAGCAGCCCCGATTCCTACGAGCAGTACTTC. Translation: CASSPDSYEQYF.

The chain carries TRBV9 and TRBJ2-5, with a possible D match to TRBD2 (7 bases). CDR3 length: 15 amino acids. Trimming removed 0 bases at V and 2 bases at J, with 11 bases between. Looked up from germline, CDR1 is SGDLS and CDR2 is YYNGEE. The CDR3 bases are TGTGCCAGCAGCGTAGAGGGGGGGTTTCAAGAGACCCAGTACTTC. Its protein is CASSVEGGFQETQYF.

V and J are TRBV18 and TRBJ1-3; D unclear. The V end lost 1 base, the J end lost 0 bases, and 13 bases lay between the germline ends. The CDR3 spans 17 residues. Germline V gene data show CDR1 as KGHSH and CDR2 as LQKENI. CDR3 DNA: TGTGCCAGCTCACCACTAGGTACCGGAAGCTCTGGAAACACCATATATTTT. Its translation: CASSPLGTGSSGNTIYF.

The V gene is TRBV27, the J gene TRBJ2-7, with no clear D. The CDR3 has 14 amino acids. Germline CDR1 and CDR2: MNHEY and SMNVEV (reference sequence). The V gene lost 5 bases and the J gene lost 7 bases, with 18 bases spanning the gap. The CDR3 nucleotides are TGTGCCAGCAGTCCCTACGGCTCTCAGTGGGAGCAGTACTTC. Protein: CASSPYGSQWEQYF.

This rearrangement joins TRBV11-2 to TRBJ1-3, with D uncertain. The CDR3 covers 13 residues. Germline assignment: CDR1 SGHAT and CDR2 FQNNGV. The V end lost 3 bases, the J end lost 7 bases, and 10 bases lay between the germline ends. This CDR3 reads CASSFSRANTIYF. CDR3 in DNA: TGTGCCAGCAGCTTCTCACGAGCTAACACCATATATTTT.

As to this clone: The same CDR3 also results from other DNA sequences found in this sample. The V gene is TRBV15, the J gene TRBJ1-2, with D unresolved. This CDR3 is built from 13 residues. The V and J ends lost 1 base and 4 bases respectively, with 7 bases between them. Germline assignment: CDR1 LNHNV and CDR2 YYDKDF (reference sequence). The CDR3: CATSRGTGYGYTF. For the CDR3, the DNA is TGTGCCACCAGCAGAGGGACCGGCTATGGCTACACCTTC.

The chain employs TRBV12-5 and TRBJ1-5; a weak D match, TRBD1 (5 bases). Trimming removed 1 base from V and 0 bases from J, with 10 bases in between. The CDR3 extends over 16 amino acids. CDR1 is LGHNT and CDR2 is FRNRAP in the germline V gene. The CDR3 here is CASGLGPGNSNQPQHF. CDR3 DNA sequence: TGTGCTAGTGGTTTGGGGCCAGGGAATAGCAATCAGCCCCAGCATTTT.

In this sample, this clone turned up once. This rearrangement joins TRBV10-3 to TRBJ2-1, with D possibly TRBD2 on 6 matching bases. The CDR3 has 15 amino acids. Trimming took off 0 bases at V and 4 bases at J, with 10 bases between the two ends. Germline values: CDR1 ENHRY, CDR2 SYGVKD. Here the CDR3 reads CAISESGGAYNEQFF. The CDR3, as DNA: TGTGCCATCAGTGAGTCAGGCGGGGCTTACAATGAGCAGTTCTTC.

The chain joins TRBV19 to TRBJ1-4; perhaps TRBD1 as D (5 bases). Trimming stripped 5 bases from V and 5 bases from J, with 12 bases between. CDR1 and CDR2 (germline): LNHDA, SQIVND (reference sequence). This CDR3 is built from 14 residues. The CDR3 region is CASSPGARNEKLFF. CDR3 bases: TGTGCCAGTAGTCCCGGGGCTCGGAATGAAAAACTGTTTTTT.

This rearrangement joins TRBV4-1 to TRBJ1-2; no definite D call. Trimming removed 0 bases from V and 4 bases from J, with 9 bases in between. Germline V gives CDR1 MGHRA, CDR2 YSYEKL. The CDR3 contains 14 residues. CDR3 DNA sequence: TGCGCCAGCAGCCAAGAGGGTTTGGGCTATGGCTACACCTTC. Its protein product is CASSQEGLGYGYTF.

This clone was seen once. CDR3 sequence reads: CASSLADRAKEAFF. CDR3 bases: TGTGCCAGCAGCTTAGCCGACAGGGCAAAGGAAGCTTTCTTT. The J gene is TRBJ1-1, the V gene TRBV7-9; 7 bases agree with TRBD1. Per the germline V gene, CDR1 is SEHNR and CDR2 is FQNEAQ (reference sequence). The V and J ends lost 0 bases and 8 bases, in that order; junction bases with no gene match: 6. This CDR3 contains 14 residues.

This clone showed up just once. V is TRBV15 and J is TRBJ2-5; 9 nucleotides agree with TRBD2. V lost 0 bases, J lost 5 bases, and 13 bases stayed unmatched. There are 18 residues in the CDR3. Looked up from germline, CDR1 is LNHNV and CDR2 is YYDKDF (reference sequence). The chain's CDR3 is CATSRDFLAGGQGETQYF. As DNA, the CDR3 is TGTGCCACCAGCAGAGATTTTTTGGCGGGGGGGCAAGGGGAGACCCAGTACTTC.

Notes on this clone: The sample carries other DNA sequences with the same CDR3. The chain combines TRBV5-1 with TRBJ2-5, with 8 bases lining up with TRBD2. The length of the CDR3 is 14 residues. The germline CDR1 and CDR2 sequences are SGHRS and YFSETQ. The V segment lost 4 bases and the J segment 1 base; nucleotides outside the gene matches: 3. The CDR3 region has the DNA TGCGCCAGCAGCCTCGCGGGGGGCCAAGAGACCCAGTACTTC. Its protein is CASSLAGGQETQYF.

CDR3 loop: CASSPGLGYTF. Here the CDR3 DNA reads TGTGCCAGCAGCCCGGGGCTGGGCTACACCTTC. This chain joins TRBV6-6 and TRBJ1-2; the D gene is possibly TRBD1 (5 bases). This CDR3 is 11 amino acids long. V lost 6 bases to trimming and J lost 8 bases, with 10 bases between them. Germline CDR1 MNHNY, CDR2 SVGAGI (reference sequence).

V and J are TRBV10-3 and TRBJ1-5; D is ambiguous. In germline, CDR1 is ENHRY, CDR2 SYGVKD. This CDR3 spans 16 amino acids. The V end lost 0 bases, the J end lost 6 bases, and 15 bases lay between the germline ends. CDR3 sequence: CAISESFAGPGQPQHF. In DNA form, the CDR3 reads TGTGCCATCAGTGAGTCTTTCGCCGGCCCTGGTCAGCCCCAGCATTTT.

The chain has TRBV7-9 and TRBJ1-3; 11 positions match TRBD1. The ends lost 1 base at V and 4 bases at J; junction bases unmatched: 3. From germline, CDR1 is SEHNR and CDR2 FQNEAQ (reference sequence). This CDR3 comprises 16 residues. CDR3 in amino acids: CASSLGTGGSGNTIYF. The CDR3, as DNA: TGTGCCAGCAGCTTAGGGACAGGGGGCTCAGGAAACACCATATATTTT.

V is TRBV20-1 and J is TRBJ2-3, with unresolved D. The germline CDR1 and CDR2 sequences are DFQATT and SNEGSKA (reference sequence). V was trimmed by 3 bases and J by 2 bases, leaving 6 bases between them. The CDR3 loop spans 12 amino acids. The CDR3 sequence is CSASSSTDTQYF. DNA of the CDR3: TGCAGTGCTAGTAGTTCCACAGATACGCAGTATTTT.